Listed below are T cell receptor beta chains from one sample, sequenced in a study of blood T cell repertoires in COVID-19. TCRdb keeps only in-frame clones here, not all; method: immunoSEQ multiplex PCR. The sample has approximately 170,000 clones, around 84% seen once. Sequenced: PBMCs or T cells enriched from blood (not recorded which). The receptor set was obtained from a woman in her twenties or thirties who had recovered from COVID-19. The CDR3 runs from the conserved cysteine through the conserved F or W. A D gene is named only where the DNA matches it firmly. Rows give clone size only sometimes, using once, few, many, or a class for an expanded clone.

clone size: NA
V gene: TRBV7-6
J gene: TRBJ2-2
D gene: TRBD1
CDR3 DNA: TGTGCCAGCAGCGACCAACAGGGGGCGCACACCGGGGAGCTGTTTTTT
CDR3 protein: CASSDQQGAHTGELFF

clone size: few
V gene: TRBV28
J gene: TRBJ2-4
D gene: TRBD2
CDR3 DNA: TGTGCCAGGCGATCATCACTAGCGGGGGGGAAGAACGGCAAAAACATTCAGTACTTC
CDR3 protein: CARRSSLAGGKNGKNIQYF

clone size: NA
V gene: TRBV27
J gene: TRBJ2-7
D gene: TRBD1
CDR3 DNA: TGTGCCAGCAGTTTAAGTCAGGGGGCCAACGAGCAGTACTTC
CDR3 protein: CASSLSQGANEQYF

clone size: NA
V gene: TRBV10-3
J gene: TRBJ2-2
D gene: TRBD1
CDR3 DNA: TGTGCCATCAGCTGGGGACAGGCGTCGAACACCGGGGAGCTGTTTTTT
CDR3 protein: CAISWGQASNTGELFF

clone size: NA
V gene: TRBV7-2
J gene: TRBJ2-1
D gene: TRBD1
CDR3 DNA: TGTGCCAGCAGCTTAGCGCAGGGGGTTAATGAGCAGTTCTTC
CDR3 protein: CASSLAQGVNEQFF

clone size: NA
V gene: TRBV13
J gene: TRBJ2-1
D gene: TRBD2
CDR3 DNA: TGTGCCAGCAGCTTAGGCCGGGCTAGCGGGGGCCCTTACAATGAGCAGTTCTTC
CDR3 protein: CASSLGRASGGPYNEQFF

clone size: NA
V gene: TRBV11-3
J gene: TRBJ1-1
D gene: NA
CDR3 DNA: TGTGCCAGCAGTTTATTACCTAAGGCGGCGGGGACCGCAAACACTGAAGCTTTCTTT
CDR3 protein: CASSLLPKAAGTANTEAFF

clone size: NA
V gene: TRBV6-4
J gene: TRBJ2-3
D gene: NA
CDR3 DNA: TGTGCCAGCAGTGACTCGGGAACGGGGGATACGCAGTATTTT
CDR3 protein: CASSDSGTGDTQYF

clone size: NA
V gene: TRBV3-1/TRBV3-2
J gene: TRBJ1-2
D gene: NA
CDR3 DNA: TGTGCCAGCAGCGCGGACACCTATGGCTACACCTTC
CDR3 protein: CASSADTYGYTF

clone size: NA
V gene: TRBV30
J gene: TRBJ1-4
D gene: TRBD1
CDR3 DNA: TGTGCCTGGAGTCTCGGGACAGAACTGTTTTTT
CDR3 protein: CAWSLGTELFF

clone size: few
V gene: TRBV28
J gene: TRBJ2-3
D gene: NA
CDR3 DNA: TGTGCCAGCAGTTTGCGGACAGAAACAGAGTATTTT
CDR3 protein: CASSLRTETEYF

clone size: NA
V gene: TRBV29-1
J gene: TRBJ1-2
D gene: NA
CDR3 DNA: TGCAGCGTGGCTACTGGGGGCAACTATGGCTACACCTTC
CDR3 protein: CSVATGGNYGYTF

clone size: NA
V gene: TRBV10-2
J gene: TRBJ2-2
D gene: NA
CDR3 DNA: TGCGCCAGCAGAGTGAAGGGGGGGGACACCGGGGGGCTGTTTTTT
CDR3 protein: CASRVKGGDTGGLFF

clone size: once
V gene: TRBV7-2
J gene: TRBJ1-2
D gene: TRBD1
CDR3 DNA: TGTGCCAGCAGCCTGAGGACAGGGGGCGAGGTTGACTATGGCTACACCTTC
CDR3 protein: CASSLRTGGEVDYGYTF

clone size: once
V gene: TRBV18
J gene: TRBJ2-3
D gene: TRBD2
CDR3 DNA: TGTGCCAGCTCACCACGGGGTAGCGGGGGCCCAGTACCACGTACGCAGTATTTT
CDR3 protein: CASSPRGSGGPVPRTQYF

clone size: NA
V gene: TRBV9
J gene: TRBJ1-2
D gene: NA
CDR3 DNA: TGTGCCAGCAGCGTAGATGCGGCAGGGATAAACTATGGCTACACCTTC
CDR3 protein: CASSVDAAGINYGYTF

clone size: NA
V gene: TRBV18
J gene: TRBJ1-1
D gene: TRBD1
CDR3 DNA: TGTGCCAGCTCGGTTAAAGATACAGGGGTGAACACTGAAGCTTTCTTT
CDR3 protein: CASSVKDTGVNTEAFF

clone size: NA
V gene: TRBV30
J gene: TRBJ1-2
D gene: TRBD1
CDR3 DNA: TGTGCTAATGGGGACAGGGACGACTATGGCTACACCTTC
CDR3 protein: CANGDRDDYGYTF

clone size: NA
V gene: TRBV15
J gene: TRBJ2-1
D gene: TRBD2
CDR3 DNA: TGTGCCACCAGCAGAGTCTGGCGTACTAGCGGGCACTACAATGAGCAGTTCTTC
CDR3 protein: CATSRVWRTSGHYNEQFF

clone size: NA
V gene: TRBV7-9
J gene: TRBJ2-2
D gene: TRBD1
CDR3 DNA: TGTGCCAGCAGCCAGACAGGGCACACCGGGGAGCTGTTTTTT
CDR3 protein: CASSQTGHTGELFF

clone size: NA
V gene: TRBV27
J gene: TRBJ1-6
D gene: TRBD1
CDR3 DNA: TGTGCCAGCAGAAACAGGGGGCTAGAGAATTCACCCCTCCACTTT
CDR3 protein: CASRNRGLENSPLHF

clone size: NA
V gene: TRBV5-1
J gene: TRBJ2-3
D gene: NA
CDR3 DNA: TGCGCCAGCAGCTTAGGGGGGGCTAGTAGGGTCTATACGCAGTATTTT
CDR3 protein: CASSLGGASRVYTQYF

clone size: NA
V gene: TRBV28
J gene: TRBJ1-2
D gene: TRBD1
CDR3 DNA: TGTGCCAGCAGTTCCCGGACAGGACGCTTCTTC
CDR3 protein: CASSSRTGRFF

clone size: NA
V gene: TRBV11-3
J gene: TRBJ2-1
D gene: TRBD2
CDR3 DNA: TGTGCCAGCAGCTTAGGTCCGGGAGGGCCTCATGAGCAGTTCTTC
CDR3 protein: CASSLGPGGPHEQFF

clone size: NA
V gene: TRBV4-2
J gene: TRBJ2-7
D gene: NA
CDR3 DNA: TGTGCCAGCAGCCACCCGTTCGGTAGGGAGGAAGCCCACGAGCAGTACTTC
CDR3 protein: CASSHPFGREEAHEQYF